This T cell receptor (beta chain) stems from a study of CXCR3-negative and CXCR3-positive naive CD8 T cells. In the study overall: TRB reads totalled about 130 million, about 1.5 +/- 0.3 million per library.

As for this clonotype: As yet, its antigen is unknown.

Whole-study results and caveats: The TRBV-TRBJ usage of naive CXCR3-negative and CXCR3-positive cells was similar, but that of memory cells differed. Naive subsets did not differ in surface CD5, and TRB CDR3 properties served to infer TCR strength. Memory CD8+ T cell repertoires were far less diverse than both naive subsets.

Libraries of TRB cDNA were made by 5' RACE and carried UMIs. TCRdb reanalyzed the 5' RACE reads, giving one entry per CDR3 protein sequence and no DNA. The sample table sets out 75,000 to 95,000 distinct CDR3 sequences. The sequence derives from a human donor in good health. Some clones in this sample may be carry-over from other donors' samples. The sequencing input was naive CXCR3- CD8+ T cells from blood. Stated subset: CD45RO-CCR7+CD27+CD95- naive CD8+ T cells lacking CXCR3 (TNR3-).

This CDR3 reads CSVAGAYGYTF. The chain is built from TRBV29-1 and TRBJ1-2; TCRdb returns TRBD1, unconfirmable since there is no DNA. This CDR3 contains 11 residues. Looked up from germline, CDR1 is SQVTM and CDR2 is ANQGSEA.